A selection of T cell receptor beta chains follows, all from one sample in a study of blood T cell repertoires in COVID-19. Here immunoSEQ multiplex PCR was the method, and the copy in TCRdb shows in-frame clones only, minus some. There are around 140,000 clones in the sample; around 80% occur only once, and 2.4% lies in the top ten. Specimen: PBMCs or T cells enriched from blood (not recorded which). Source of these receptors: a man in his forties with acute COVID-19. Both conserved end residues are part of each CDR3. A D gene is named only where the DNA matches it firmly. Size values are once, few and many counts, or a class for expanded clones, and some rows have none.

-	TRBV11-3	16	TRBJ2-6	once	CASSLGGGIGANVLTF	TGTGCCAGCAGCTTAGGTGGAGGGATTGGGGCCAACGTCCTGACTTTC
-	TRBV27	15	TRBJ2-7	-	CASSPSRDTSYEQYF	TGTGCCAGCAGCCCAAGCCGGGACACTTCCTACGAGCAGTACTTC
-	TRBV7-3	14	TRBJ2-1	few	CASSLGFSVGEQFF	TGTGCCAGCAGCCTAGGATTCTCAGTGGGTGAGCAGTTCTTC
TRBD2	TRBV19	16	TRBJ2-1	-	CASSIGRLAGENEQFF	TGTGCCAGTAGTATAGGAAGGCTAGCGGGAGAAAATGAGCAGTTCTTC
TRBD1	TRBV5-8	15	TRBJ1-2	few	CASSSWDRGNYGYTF	TGTGCCAGCAGCTCCTGGGACAGGGGTAACTATGGCTACACCTTC
-	TRBV9	15	TRBJ2-1	-	CASSVEGASYNEQFF	TGTGCCAGCAGCGTAGAAGGGGCCTCCTACAATGAGCAGTTCTTC
TRBD1	TRBV19	13	TRBJ2-5	once	CASRGTGDETQYF	TGTGCCAGTAGAGGGACAGGGGACGAGACCCAGTACTTC
-	TRBV6-5	13	TRBJ1-4	-	CASSYTRWEKLFF	TGTGCCAGCAGTTACACTCGGTGGGAAAAACTGTTTTTT
-	TRBV21-1	16	TRBJ2-3	-	CASSKGRETSTDTQYF	TGTGCCAGCAGCAAAGGGAGGGAAACTAGCACAGATACGCAGTATTTT
TRBD2	TRBV10-1	14	TRBJ2-1	few	CASSGTAGGLEQFF	TGCGCCAGCAGTGGGACAGCGGGGGGGCTTGAGCAGTTCTTC
TRBD1	TRBV11-3	17	TRBJ1-5	-	CASSLAPDRGRYQPQHF	TGTGCCAGCAGCTTAGCTCCGGACAGGGGACGATATCAGCCCCAGCATTTT
-	TRBV15	12	TRBJ1-2	-	CATSREGYGYTF	TGTGCCACCAGCAGGGAGGGCTATGGCTACACCTTC
TRBD2	TRBV30	17	TRBJ2-7	-	CAWSTQVTSGSPHEQYF	TGTGCCTGGAGTACACAGGTAACTAGCGGGAGTCCCCACGAGCAGTACTTC
-	TRBV6-1	17	TRBJ1-3	-	CASSESGRFFSGNTIYF	TGTGCCAGCAGTGAATCTGGCAGATTCTTCTCTGGAAACACCATATATTTT
TRBD2	TRBV28	14	TRBJ2-7	-	CASIAREGPYEQYF	TGTGCCAGCATAGCGCGGGAGGGCCCCTACGAGCAGTACTTC
TRBD1	TRBV12-3/TRBV12-4	13	TRBJ2-7	once	CASSGTGQHEQYF	TGTGCCAGCAGTGGGACAGGACAACACGAGCAGTACTTC
TRBD1	TRBV27	14	TRBJ2-3	-	CASRDRGPRGTQYF	TGTGCCAGCAGGGACAGGGGGCCGAGGGGCACGCAGTATTTT
-	TRBV6-6	18	TRBJ2-1	-	CASSRFREGGFSNNEQFF	TGTGCCAGCAGTCGCTTCAGGGAGGGGGGTTTCTCTAACAATGAGCAGTTCTTC
TRBD1	TRBV5-1	14	TRBJ1-2	-	CASSPDRVRYGYTF	TGCGCCAGCAGCCCTGACAGGGTCAGGTATGGCTACACCTTC
TRBD1	TRBV30	14	TRBJ1-5	once	CAWSVGTGDQPQHF	TGTGCCTGGAGTGTGGGGACAGGGGATCAGCCCCAGCATTTT
-	TRBV28	14	TRBJ2-7	-	CASSLPGQHREQYF	TGTGCCAGCAGTTTACCCGGACAGCATAGGGAGCAGTACTTC
TRBD2	TRBV5-8	19	TRBJ2-3	-	CASSLGLAGGGRSTDTQYF	TGTGCCAGCAGCCTCGGACTAGCGGGAGGCGGGAGGAGCACAGATACGCAGTATTTT
TRBD1	TRBV28	15	TRBJ1-1	-	CASSAPGTGEDEAFF	TGTGCCAGCAGTGCACCCGGGACAGGGGAGGATGAAGCTTTCTTT
TRBD2	TRBV9	15	TRBJ2-7	few	CASSVGLAGPYEQYF	TGTGCCAGCAGCGTGGGACTAGCGGGTCCCTACGAGCAGTACTTC
-	TRBV3-1/TRBV3-2	14	TRBJ2-5	once	CASSLSSVSETQYF	TGTGCCAGCAGTCTATCTAGCGTCTCAGAGACCCAGTACTTC
TRBD2	TRBV24-1	16	TRBJ2-1	-	CATSDFLAGGVNEQFF	TGTGCCACCAGTGATTTCCTAGCGGGAGGGGTAAATGAGCAGTTCTTC
-	TRBV20-1	11	TRBJ1-5	-	CSARAGQPQHF	TGCAGTGCTAGAGCAGGACAGCCCCAGCATTTT
-	TRBV14	14	TRBJ2-7	-	CASSQALSSYEQYF	TGTGCCAGCAGCCAAGCACTTAGCTCCTACGAGCAGTACTTC
TRBD1	TRBV27	16	TRBJ2-1	-	CAGSRYLGQGKGEQFF	TGTGCCGGCAGTCGATACCTCGGACAGGGTAAAGGTGAGCAGTTCTTC
TRBD1	TRBV9	15	TRBJ2-2	-	CASSVGQGGTGELFF	TGTGCCAGCAGCGTAGGACAGGGCGGCACCGGGGAGCTGTTTTTT
TRBD1	TRBV7-2	14	TRBJ2-7	few	CASRPGQGANEQYF	TGTGCCAGCAGACCCGGACAGGGGGCCAACGAGCAGTACTTC
TRBD2	TRBV9	16	TRBJ2-1	-	CASSPEGSGGYNEQFF	TGTGCCAGCAGCCCAGAGGGTAGCGGGGGGTACAATGAGCAGTTCTTC
TRBD1	TRBV10-3	13	TRBJ1-4	-	CAIGDRTNEKLFF	TGTGCCATCGGGGACAGGACAAATGAAAAACTGTTTTTT
-	TRBV7-8	14	TRBJ2-3	-	CASSVRPGSDTQYF	TGTGCCAGCAGCGTGAGACCGGGGTCCGATACGCAGTATTTT
TRBD2	TRBV30	13	TRBJ2-7	once	CALQRGGQYEQYF	TGTGCCCTCCAGCGGGGGGGCCAATACGAGCAGTACTTC
TRBD1	TRBV5-1	16	TRBJ1-4	-	CASSLGDRGIGEKLFF	TGCGCCAGCAGCTTGGGGGACAGGGGAATTGGGGAAAAACTGTTTTTT
TRBD1	TRBV7-2	18	TRBJ1-2	-	CASSLTAGTGGERDGYTF	TGTGCCAGCAGCTTAACGGCGGGGACAGGGGGCGAGCGTGATGGCTACACCTTC
TRBD1	TRBV7-8	14	TRBJ1-1	once	CASSPPRDRGEAFF	TGTGCCAGCAGCCCGCCCCGGGACAGGGGTGAAGCTTTCTTT
-	TRBV11-2	12	TRBJ1-2	-	CASSLEWTPYTF	TGTGCCAGCAGCTTAGAATGGACACCGTACACCTTC
-	TRBV19	13	TRBJ2-5	-	CASRADFQETQYF	TGTGCCAGTAGGGCTGACTTTCAAGAGACCCAGTACTTC
-	TRBV12-3/TRBV12-4	13	TRBJ1-6	-	CASSPTLNSPLHF	TGTGCCAGCAGTCCGACATTGAATTCACCCCTCCACTTT
-	TRBV30	14	TRBJ1-4	-	CAWSVLEGIEKLFF	TGTGCCTGGAGTGTACTTGAGGGAATAGAAAAACTGTTTTTT
TRBD1	TRBV2	14	TRBJ1-4	once	CASTRQGSNEKLFF	TGTGCCAGCACCCGACAGGGGTCTAATGAAAAACTGTTTTTT
TRBD2	TRBV9	15	TRBJ2-7	-	CASSVTSGFSYEQYF	TGTGCCAGCAGCGTAACTAGCGGGTTTAGCTACGAGCAGTACTTC
-	TRBV2	14	TRBJ2-5	-	CASSEGGGPETQYF	TGTGCCAGCAGTGAAGGAGGGGGTCCAGAGACCCAGTACTTC
TRBD2	TRBV24-1	16	TRBJ2-1	-	CATGKTSVSSYNEQFF	TGTGCCACCGGTAAGACTAGCGTAAGCTCCTACAATGAGCAGTTCTTC